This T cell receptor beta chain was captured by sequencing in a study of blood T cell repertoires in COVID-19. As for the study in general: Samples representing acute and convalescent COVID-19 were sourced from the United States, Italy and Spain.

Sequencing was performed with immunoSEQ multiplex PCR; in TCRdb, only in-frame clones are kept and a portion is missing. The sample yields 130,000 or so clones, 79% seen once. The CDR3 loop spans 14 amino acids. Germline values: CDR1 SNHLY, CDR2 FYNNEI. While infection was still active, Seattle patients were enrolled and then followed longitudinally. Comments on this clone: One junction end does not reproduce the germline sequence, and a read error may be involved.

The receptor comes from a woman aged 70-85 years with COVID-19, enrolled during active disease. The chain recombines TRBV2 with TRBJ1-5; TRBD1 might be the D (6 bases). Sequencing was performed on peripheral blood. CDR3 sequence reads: CASSELGGNQPQHF. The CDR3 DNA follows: TGTGCCAGCAGTGAACTTGGGGGCAACCAGCCCCAGCATTTT.